The 20 T cell receptor beta chains below come from one sample, sequenced in a study of blood T cells in healthy people across ages. PCR was performed a second time for roughly 7 to 11 cycles using a sample-barcoded 5' primer and a J-beta primer mix. TCRdb redid the calling of the 5' RACE reads with MiXCR, one entry per CDR3 protein. The sample lists about 730,000 distinct CDR3 sequences, approximately 39% occurring once. The source material was blood. These receptors all come from a woman aged 55-69 years in good health.

This clonotype was detected once. A read error may be the cause here, since a much bigger clone is one base away. The rearrangement joins TRBV7-2 to TRBJ2-4, with TRBD2 matching over 12 bases. This CDR3 has 17 amino acids. Germline-derived CDR1 and CDR2 are SGHTA and FQGNSA. V was pared by 4 bases and J by 12 bases, with 16 bases of the junction left unmatched. CDR3 amino acids: CASSSPRLAGDRYTQYF. In DNA form, the CDR3 reads TGTGCCAGCAGCTCTCCTAGACTAGCGGGGGATAGGTACACTCAGTACTTC.

The CDR3 DNA sequence: TGTGCCAGCGAGTTTGGTGTCTCTGGGGCCAACGTCCTGACTTTC. This gives the protein CASEFGVSGANVLTF. The J gene is TRBJ2-6, the V gene TRBV13; no clear D. With 8 bases removed from V and 0 bases from J, the gap between germline ends came to 11 bases. This CDR3 is built from 15 residues. CDR1 PRHDT and CDR2 FYEKMQ come from the germline V gene (reference sequence). Complete variable domain (other parts from reference TRBV13 and TRBJ2-6): AAGVIQSPRHLIKEKRETATLKCYPIPRHDTVYWYQQGPGQDPQFLISFYEKMQSDKGSIPDRFSAQQFSDYHSELNMSSLELGDSALYFCASEFGVSGANVLTFGAGSRLTVL.

The CDR3 DNA reads TGTGCCAGCAGTAGAGGGGGCGGTTCACCCCTCCACTTT. Translation: CASSRGGGSPLHF. The chain has TRBV9 and TRBJ1-6, with 7 positions matching TRBD1. J gave up 9 bases and V 5 bases, and 5 bases lay outside the gene matches. CDR1 and CDR2 (germline): SGDLS, YYNGEE. CDR3 size: 13 residues.

This clonotype was detected only once. V is TRBV4-3 and J is TRBJ2-1, with a tentative D call TRBD2 (5 bases). The CDR3 has 14 residues. Between the trimmed V and J ends, which lost 1 base and 6 bases, there was a span of 10 bases. Germline lookup yields CDR1 LGHNA and CDR2 YSLEER. The CDR3 protein is CASSQGAGSNEQFF. In nucleotides, the CDR3 is TGCGCCAGCAGCCAAGGAGCTGGGAGCAATGAGCAGTTCTTC.

In this sample, this clonotype turned up a few times. This chain connects TRBV4-3 to TRBJ2-3, with D uncertain. V gave up 1 base and J gave up 1 base, with 12 bases separating them. The CDR3 is 16 amino acids. Germline V lookup: CDR1 LGHNA, CDR2 YSLEER. The CDR3 here is CASSQGVADRTDTQYF. The CDR3 nucleotides are TGCGCCAGCAGCCAAGGGGTGGCAGATCGCACAGATACGCAGTATTTT.

This rearrangement joins TRBV3-1 to TRBJ2-1; 11 nucleotides line up with TRBD2. The CDR3 covers 17 residues. V trimming: 2 bases; J trimming: 9 bases; junction bases outside the gene matches: 12. Looked up from germline, CDR1 is LGHDT and CDR2 is YNNKEL (reference sequence). The CDR3 region has the DNA TGTGCCAGCAGCCAAAACCCACTAGCGGGAGTGGCGGGTGAGCAGTTCTTC. Translating gives CASSQNPLAGVAGEQFF.

This chain joins TRBV29-1 and TRBJ2-7; no definite D call. The better agreement between TRBJ2-5 and the DNA end casts doubt on the J call. Germline V gene data show CDR1 as SQVTM and CDR2 as ANQGSEA. CDR3 size: 12 residues. The CDR3 nucleotides read TGCAGCGCACGACTTTACCAAGAGACCCAGTACTTC. As protein: CSARLYQETQYF.

J is TRBJ2-1 and V is TRBV12-5; 15 bases fit TRBD2. CDR1 LGHNT and CDR2 FRNRAP come from the germline V gene. This CDR3 contains 17 residues. The junction had 10 bases not matched to a gene; V was cut back by 6 bases and J by 7 bases. This CDR3 reads CASGLPLGLAGGNEQFF. The CDR3 DNA is TGTGCTAGTGGATTACCTCTGGGACTAGCGGGAGGTAATGAGCAGTTCTTC.

The V call is TRBV20-1, the J call TRBJ2-4; no definite D call. The J call may not be correct, given that the DNA end is closer to TRBJ2-7. This CDR3 spans 11 amino acids. The germline V gene encodes CDR1 DFQATT and CDR2 SNEGSKA (reference sequence). In DNA, the CDR3 is TGCAGTGCCTCACCGGGTTACGAGCAGTACTTC. The encoded protein is CSASPGYEQYF.

This chain joins TRBV2 and TRBJ2-7; 7 bases map to TRBD2. The V gene end was trimmed by 6 bases and the J gene end by 3 bases; junction bases not matched to a gene: 17. The germline V gene encodes CDR1 SNHLY and CDR2 FYNNEI. This CDR3 is built from 17 residues. The CDR3 loop reads CASRLSSEGGRDYEQYF. The DNA of the CDR3 is TGTGCCAGCAGACTATCAAGTGAGGGAGGGAGGGACTACGAGCAGTACTTC.

This clonotype was found a few times. The chain carries TRBV12-3 or TRBV12-4 and TRBJ2-5, with D unclear. There are 16 residues in the CDR3. The V gene lost 1 base and the J gene lost 4 bases, with 16 bases spanning the gap. The CDR3 sequence: CASSLGGRDSRETQYF. In nucleotides, the CDR3 is TGTGCCAGCAGTTTAGGCGGTAGGGATTCTAGAGAGACCCAGTACTTC.

This clonotype came up many times. The gene calls are TRBV3-1 and TRBJ2-7; 8 bases match TRBD1. Germline CDR1 is LGHDT and CDR2 is YNNKEL (reference sequence). CDR3 size: 15 residues. V shed 0 bases and J 9 bases; nucleotides not matched to a gene: 10. The CDR3 DNA reads TGTGCCAGCAGCCAAGATAAGGGACAGGCGAACCGGCAGTACTTC. Protein product: CASSQDKGQANRQYF.

This clonotype was seen more than once but under ten times. V is TRBV7-9 and J is TRBJ1-2, with D perhaps TRBD1 (6 bases). Germline CDR1 is SEHNR and CDR2 is FQNEAQ (reference sequence). The V and J ends lost 1 base and 8 bases respectively, with 11 bases between them. The CDR3 runs to 13 residues. CDR3 in DNA: TGTGCCAGCAGCTTAGACTTACAGGGCGGCTACACCTTC. Amino acids: CASSLDLQGGYTF.

The sample holds one count of this clonotype. The chain joins TRBV6-4 to TRBJ1-6; D is perhaps TRBD1 (5 bases). CDR3 length: 13 amino acids. Germline V gene data show CDR1 as MRHNA and CDR2 as SNTAGT. V was pared by 8 bases and J by 5 bases, with 10 bases between. CDR3 region: CASRGTHNSPLHF. CDR3 coding DNA: TGTGCCAGCCGAGGGACTCATAATTCACCCCTCCACTTT.

Points on this clonotype: The junction differs from germline at one of its ends, possibly a read error. The gene calls are TRBV7-3 and TRBJ2-3; 12 bases are a match to TRBD1. CDR1 is SGHTA and CDR2 is FQGTGA in the germline V gene. The length of the CDR3 is 17 residues. DNA of the CDR3: TGTGCCAGCAGCCTAACTCCGGGACAGGGGGCCTCAGATACGCAGTATTTT. This translates into CASSLTPGQGASDTQYF.

For this clonotype: One junction end disagrees with the germline gene, perhaps due to a read error. V and J are TRBV5-1 and TRBJ2-3, with TRBD1 identical over 7 bases. Germline loops: CDR1 SGHRS, CDR2 YFSETQ. The length of the CDR3 is 16 residues. The DNA for the CDR3 is TGCGCCGGCAGCTTGTTCGGGACAGACGTCACAGATACGCAGTATTTT. As protein: CAGSLFGTDVTDTQYF.

Remarks on this clonotype: Just one base apart from a much larger clone, this may be a read error. The chain uses TRBV5-1 and TRBJ1-5; tentatively, D is TRBD1 (5 bases). Trimming removed 4 bases at V and 2 bases at J, with 10 bases between. Germline V gene sequence: CDR1 SGHRS, CDR2 YFSETQ. CDR3 length: 14 residues. The CDR3 coding sequence is TGCGCCAGCAGCGTAGGGGACGGCAATCAGCCCCAGCATTTT. It codes for CASSVGDGNQPQHF.

V gene TRBV6-2 or TRBV6-3 combines with J gene TRBJ2-1, with D maybe TRBD2 (5 bases). The CDR3 is 16 residues long. V lost 4 bases, J lost 2 bases, and 15 bases lay in between. The V gene's germline CDR1 is MNHEY and CDR2 SVGEGT. CDR3 sequence reads: CASSCSDGDAYNEQFF. DNA for the CDR3: TGTGCCAGCAGTTGCTCGGACGGGGATGCCTACAATGAGCAGTTCTTC.

This clonotype was counted only a few times. The chain carries TRBV10-3 and TRBJ2-1; tentative D call: TRBD2 (5 bases). The end of the DNA is better explained by TRBJ2-7, so the J call may be wrong. Germline CDR1 is ENHRY and CDR2 is SYGVKD. The CDR3 is 15 amino acids. The CDR3 DNA sequence: TGTGCCATCGGGAGCGGTGGGAGCTCCTACAATGAGCAGTACTTC. Its translation: CAIGSGGSSYNEQYF.

CDR3 nucleotides: TGTGCCAGCAGCTTAGCTCTCGGACAGGGCTACGAGCAGTACTTC. Translated: CASSLALGQGYEQYF. The chain is built from TRBV7-2 and TRBJ2-5; TRBD1 aligns across 8 bases. The J call could be wrong; TRBJ2-7 is a better fit for the DNA end. Germline V lookup: CDR1 SGHTA, CDR2 FQGNSA. The CDR3 extends over 15 amino acids.